These 23 T cell receptor beta chains came from one sample sequenced in a study of shared clonotypes between healthy human individuals. Clones were read by immunoSEQ multiplex PCR, and TCRdb kept only the in-frame ones, dropping some. The data show approximately 1.1 million clones, about four fifths seen once. Material: memory CD4+ T cells from PBMCs. Regarding subset: CD45RA-negative fraction. All receptors come from a man aged 18 to 35 in good health. Some clones in this sample may be carry-over from other donors' samples.

V is TRBV25-1 and J is TRBJ2-1, with 10 bases identical to TRBD2. The V segment lost 6 bases and the J segment 8 bases; nucleotides outside the gene matches: 7. The CDR3 has 14 residues. CDR1 is MGHDK and CDR2 is SYGVNS in the germline V gene. In DNA, the CDR3 is TGTGCCAGCAGGGAGGCTAGCGGGAGTGATGAGCAGTTCTTC. The encoded protein is CASREASGSDEQFF.

The genes are TRBV27 and TRBJ1-5; 8 bases are a match to TRBD1. Trimming took 4 bases from V and 4 from J; bases not matched to a gene: 9. The V gene's germline CDR1 is MNHEY and CDR2 SMNVEV (reference sequence). CDR3 length equals 16 residues. The DNA for the CDR3 is TGTGCCAGCAGTTCCGAGGGACAGGCCGGGAATCAGCCCCAGCATTTT. Amino acids: CASSSEGQAGNQPQHF.

This clone came up a few times. J is TRBJ2-7 and V is TRBV2; the D gene is possibly TRBD1 (7 bases). CDR3 length: 16 amino acids. V was shortened by 4 bases and J by 0 bases, with 16 bases between the two germline ends. The V gene's germline CDR1 is SNHLY and CDR2 FYNNEI. In nucleotides, the CDR3 is TGTGCCAGCAGTGTGACGGCGGGACAGTCCTCCTACGAGCAGTACTTC. This codes for CASSVTAGQSSYEQYF. Filled out from reference TRBV2 and TRBJ2-7, the complete variable domain reads EPEVTQTPSHQVTQMGQEVILRCVPISNHLYFYWYRQILGQKVEFLVSFYNNEISEKSEIFDDQFSVERPDGSNFTLKIRSTKLEDSAMYFCASSVTAGQSSYEQYFGPGTRLTVT.

This chain links TRBV7-2 with TRBJ1-1; no definite D call. Germline V CDR1 and CDR2: SGHTA, FQGNSA. Trimming took off 1 base at V and 4 bases at J, with 13 bases between the two ends. This CDR3 region has 15 residues. The CDR3 protein is CASSLVLGSGTEAFF. For the CDR3, the DNA is TGTGCCAGCAGCTTAGTTCTGGGATCGGGCACTGAAGCTTTCTTT.

The chain has TRBV28 and TRBJ1-5; D is unresolved. CDR1 and CDR2 (germline): MDHEN, SYDVKM. The CDR3 sequence is 15 residues long. V was shortened by 4 bases and J by 0 bases, with 10 bases between the two germline ends. The DNA of the CDR3 is TGTGCCAGCAGTTCCCCCGTGTCTAGCAATCAGCCCCAGCATTTT. Its translation is CASSSPVSSNQPQHF.

This chain uses TRBV6-6 with TRBJ1-6, with 7 bases matching TRBD1. Germline CDR1 and CDR2: MNHNY and SVGAGI (reference sequence). V gave up 8 bases and J gave up 15 bases; unmatched junction bases: 4. The CDR3 runs 10 residues. The chain's CDR3 is CASYGTVLHF. For the CDR3, the DNA is TGTGCCAGCTACGGGACAGTCCTCCACTTT.

The table lists this clone with a few counts. The J gene is TRBJ1-1, the V gene TRBV18, with 8 nucleotides matching TRBD1. This CDR3 has 15 residues. The V segment lost 4 bases and the J segment 8 bases; nucleotides outside the gene matches: 12. Germline CDR1 KGHSH, CDR2 LQKENI. CDR3 loop: CASSLYGQGQVEAFF. The CDR3 region has the DNA TGTGCCAGCTCACTATATGGACAGGGACAAGTGGAAGCTTTCTTT. The variable domain in full, completed from reference TRBV18 and TRBJ1-1, reads NAGVMQNPRHLVRRRGQEARLRCSPMKGHSHVYWYRQLPEEGLKFMVYLQKENIIDESGMPKERFSAEFPKEGPSILRIQQVVRGDSAAYFCASSLYGQGQVEAFFGQGTRLTVV.

This sequence joins TRBV9 and TRBJ2-7; 7 bases match TRBD1. V shed 0 bases and J 0 bases; nucleotides not matched to a gene: 3. Germline CDR1 is SGDLS and CDR2 is YYNGEE. The CDR3 consists of 15 residues. CDR3 residues: CASSVAPGGSYEQYF. Written as DNA, the CDR3 is TGTGCCAGCAGCGTAGCCCCAGGGGGCTCCTACGAGCAGTACTTC.

This clone was counted only a few times. The chain carries TRBV9 and TRBJ1-1, with D perhaps matching TRBD1 (6 bases). V was cut by 0 bases and J by 4 bases, with 13 bases left in between. The CDR3 runs 15 residues. CDR1 SGDLS and CDR2 YYNGEE come from the germline V gene. For the CDR3, the DNA is TGTGCCAGCAGCGTAGTAGGGGGGGTTGGCACTGAAGCTTTCTTT. This translates into CASSVVGGVGTEAFF.

The V gene is TRBV6-5, the J gene TRBJ2-6; D unclear. The ends were cut back, 8 bases at V and 2 bases at J, with 4 bases in the middle. From germline, CDR1 is MNHEY and CDR2 SVGAGI. CDR3 length: 12 residues. Written as DNA, the CDR3 is TGTGCCAGCTGGGCTGGGGCCAACGTCCTGACTTTC. Its translation: CASWAGANVLTF.

The chain has TRBV30 and TRBJ1-6; 7 bases are shared with TRBD1. There are 14 residues in the CDR3. After removal of 2 bases from V and 6 bases from J, the junction contained 4 bases not matched to a gene. In germline, CDR1 is GTSNPN, CDR2 SVGIG (reference sequence). The CDR3 spells CAWSKGQVNSPLHF. The CDR3 DNA sequence: TGTGCCTGGAGTAAAGGACAGGTTAATTCACCCCTCCACTTT.

CDR3 protein: CASSVPTGQTDTQYF. The CDR3 DNA reads as TGCGCCAGCAGCGTTCCTACAGGTCAGACAGATACGCAGTATTTT. V usage is TRBV5-1 and J usage is TRBJ2-3, with TRBD1 as a possible D gene (5 bases). From germline, CDR1 is SGHRS and CDR2 YFSETQ. Trimming removed 4 bases from V and 3 bases from J, with 15 bases in between. The CDR3 is 15 residues long.

The V call is TRBV4-1, the J call TRBJ1-2; D is undetermined. V was trimmed by 0 bases and J by 3 bases, leaving 5 bases between them. The CDR3 consists of 13 residues. Germline V lookup: CDR1 MGHRA, CDR2 YSYEKL. CDR3 sequence: CASSQEIDYGYTF. The CDR3 nucleotides read TGCGCCAGCAGCCAAGAGATTGACTATGGCTACACCTTC.

The chain couples TRBV10-1 to TRBJ2-3; D gene uncertain. Germline lookup yields CDR1 WNHNN and CDR2 SYGVQD (reference sequence). The CDR3 totals 14 residues. V shed 5 bases and J shed 1 base, with 10 bases lying between them. The CDR3 region is CASSPSRGTDTQYF. CDR3 nucleotides: TGCGCCAGCAGTCCCAGCAGAGGCACAGATACGCAGTATTTT.

J is TRBJ2-1 and V is TRBV9; TRBD2 aligns across 12 bases. Unmatched junction bases numbered 4, after V lost 3 bases and J lost 9 bases. The germline CDR1 and CDR2 sequences are SGDLS and YYNGEE. The length of the CDR3 is 14 residues. The CDR3 DNA follows: TGTGCCAGCAGCGCTTCTAGCGGGAGGGGTGAGCAGTTCTTC. Translation gives CASSASSGRGEQFF.

The V and J genes are TRBV28 and TRBJ2-7; 7 positions agree with TRBD1. Trimming removed 3 bases from V and 4 bases from J; junction bases left unmatched: 6. The CDR3 is 14 residues long. The germline V gene encodes CDR1 MDHEN and CDR2 SYDVKM. The CDR3 spells CASSFLGQKYEQYF. The CDR3 DNA sequence: TGTGCCAGCAGTTTTTTGGGACAGAAATACGAGCAGTACTTC.

The chain employs TRBV7-3 and TRBJ2-1, with 9 positions matching TRBD1. CDR3 size: 15 residues. V was pared by 3 bases and J by 7 bases, with 7 bases of the junction left unmatched. The germline V gene encodes CDR1 SGHTA and CDR2 FQGTGA. The CDR3 region is CASSFRQGVWNEQFF. The CDR3 DNA reads as TGTGCCAGCAGCTTCAGACAGGGGGTATGGAATGAGCAGTTCTTC.

Here the CDR3 DNA reads TGTGCCAGCAGTAACGACAGAGGGGCTTTCTTT. Its protein product is CASSNDRGAFF. V usage is TRBV27 and J usage is TRBJ1-1; TRBD1 is a possible D gene (5 bases). The CDR3 has 11 amino acids. V lost 5 bases to trimming and J lost 11 bases, with 12 bases between them. CDR1 and CDR2 from the germline V gene are MNHEY and SMNVEV (reference sequence).

The V call is TRBV30, the J call TRBJ1-4; TRBD1 matches at 9 bases. Germline-derived CDR1 and CDR2 are GTSNPN and SVGIG (reference sequence). CDR3 length: 15 residues. Trimming at V came to 4 bases and at J to 3 bases, leaving 6 bases not matched to a gene. The CDR3: CAWTDRGRANEKLFF. CDR3 coding DNA: TGTGCCTGGACGGACAGGGGTCGTGCTAATGAAAAACTGTTTTTT.

This clone was found a few times. This sequence joins TRBV15 and TRBJ2-1; D might be TRBD2 (5 bases). This CDR3 is 13 amino acids long. Germline CDR1 LNHNV, CDR2 YYDKDF (reference sequence). V lost 3 bases and J lost 10, with 13 bases in between. The CDR3 sequence is CATSSGEGREQFF. The CDR3 DNA reads TGTGCCACCAGCAGCGGAGAGGGCCGGGAGCAGTTCTTC.

The V and J genes are TRBV11-2 and TRBJ2-5; 7 nucleotides line up with TRBD2. The germline CDR1 and CDR2 sequences are SGHAT and FQNNGV. The V and J ends lost 5 bases and 5 bases, in that order; junction bases with no gene match: 11. This CDR3 contains 15 residues. The CDR3 reads CASSGGVLPGETQYF. The CDR3 bases are TGTGCCAGCAGCGGGGGGGTACTCCCCGGGGAGACCCAGTACTTC.

This chain connects TRBV7-2 to TRBJ2-1, with 12 bases identical to TRBD2. The CDR3 loop spans 16 amino acids. V was clipped by 5 bases and J by 10 bases; unmatched bases: 12. In germline, CDR1 is SGHTA, CDR2 FQGNSA. The CDR3 nucleotides are TGTGCCAGCAGCGCCTCGGTGGCGACTAGCGGGAGAGAGCAGTTCTTC. This codes for CASSASVATSGREQFF.

The genes are TRBV28 and TRBJ2-2; TRBD1 matches 9 bases. The V gene end was trimmed by 8 bases and the J gene end by 7 bases; junction bases not matched to a gene: 8. The V gene's germline CDR1 is MDHEN and CDR2 SYDVKM. This CDR3 contains 14 residues. CDR3 region: CASLTGGGNGELFF. CDR3 bases: TGTGCCAGCTTAACAGGGGGCGGAAACGGGGAGCTGTTTTTT.